The T cell receptor beta chain described here comes from a study of T cells in Graves' hyperthyroidism and ophthalmopathy. General study findings and limits: Stable hyperthyroidism was told apart from ophthalmopathy by a model built on 13 V-J features.

Sampled blood dates from first hyperthyroidism diagnosis, and it precedes any ophthalmopathy symptoms. On this clonotype itself: The antigen is unknown. Relative to the germline gene, one junction end is altered; a read error may explain this.

Authors of the study amplified TCR beta CDR3 regions from RNA transcripts. With the HTBI primer set, the TCR CDR3 went through a first round of RT-PCR. One entry per CDR3 protein, called by TCRdb with MiXCR from the multiplex PCR reads. Of around 400,000 distinct CDR3 sequences listed, 15% to 18% are singletons. Germline V gene lookup returns CDR1 MNHEY and CDR2 SVGAGI. This CDR3 comprises 16 residues. The sequenced material came from blood. The source of this sequence is a woman aged 18-29 years with Graves' hyperthyroidism that later progressed to Graves' ophthalmopathy. The V call is TRBV6-5, the J call TRBJ2-7; D is perhaps TRBD1 (6 bases). CDR3 protein: CASNYSEGTILVEQYF. CDR3 bases: TGTGCCAGCAATTACTCGGAAGGGACAATTTTGGTCGAGCAGTACTTC.